This passage covers 31 T cell receptor beta chains from one sample sequenced in a study of cytomegalovirus exposure and HLA in healthy donors. Sequencing used immunoSEQ multiplex PCR; TCRdb keeps in-frame clones, though not all of them. The table lists 120,000 or so clones, 70% to 90% of them singletons. The sequencing sample was made of PBMCs. The receptors were sampled from a woman between 18 and 29 years old in good health and CMV-seronegative.

This clone has just a few counts. This sequence joins TRBV5-6 and TRBJ1-2, with D perhaps matching TRBD1 (5 bases). CDR1 and CDR2 (germline): SGHDT, YYEEEE. CDR3 length: 14 amino acids. The V and J ends lost 0 bases and 4 bases respectively, with 10 bases between them. CDR3 region: CASSLANQGYGYTF. In nucleotides, the CDR3 is TGTGCCAGCAGCTTGGCTAATCAGGGCTATGGCTACACCTTC.

The J gene is TRBJ1-1, the V gene TRBV11-3; a possible D gene is TRBD1 (6 bases). Per the germline V gene, CDR1 is SGHNT and CDR2 is YENEEA. Trimming took 5 bases from V and 2 from J, leaving 15 bases between them. The CDR3 spans 15 residues. In nucleotides, the CDR3 is TGTGCCAGCAGCCACTCCTCAGGGGCCAACACTGAAGCTTTCTTT. This codes for CASSHSSGANTEAFF.

The chain links TRBV12-2 to TRBJ2-1; the table's TRBD2 call for D was not verified on the DNA. TRBV12-2 is recorded as a pseudogene. The CDR3 extends over 17 amino acids. In DNA form, the CDR3 reads TGTGCAAGTCGCTTAGTTTCGGCCGGGACTAGTAACTATGAGCAGTTCTTC. As protein: CASRLVSAGTSNYEQFF.

The chain employs TRBV5-6 and TRBJ2-3; tentative D call: TRBD1 (6 bases). Germline values: CDR1 SGHDT, CDR2 YYEEEE. This CDR3 has 15 amino acids. Trimming cost V 3 bases and J 1 base, with 12 bases left between them. The CDR3 DNA is TGTGCCAGCAGCTGGCAGGGGATGGGCACAGATACGCAGTATTTT. Translation gives CASSWQGMGTDTQYF. Together with reference TRBV5-6 and TRBJ2-3, the CDR3 gives the full variable domain: DAGVTQSPTHLIKTRGQQVTLRCSPKSGHDTVSWYQQALGQGPQFIFQYYEEEERQRGNFPDRFSGHQFPNYSSELNVNALLLGDSALYLCASSWQGMGTDTQYFGPGTRLTVL.

V gene TRBV30 combines with J gene TRBJ2-3, with 9 bases fitting TRBD1. This CDR3 is built from 15 residues. The J segment lost 3 bases and the V segment lost 3 bases, leaving 7 bases of the junction unmatched. Germline loops: CDR1 GTSNPN, CDR2 SVGIG (reference sequence). This CDR3 is CAWRAGQGETDTQYF. As DNA, the CDR3 is TGTGCCTGGAGAGCGGGACAGGGTGAGACAGATACGCAGTATTTT.

Turning to this clone: One end of the junction does not line up with germline, which may come from a read error. The gene calls are TRBV7-7 and TRBJ1-4; perhaps TRBD1 as D (6 bases). Germline loops: CDR1 SSHAT, CDR2 FNYEAQ (reference sequence). CDR3 length: 15 residues. CDR3 sequence reads: CASSPGQPGEEKLFF. Written as DNA, the CDR3 is TGTGCTAGCAGCCCCGGACAGCCCGGCGAGGAAAAACTGTTTTTT.

The V and J genes are TRBV6-1 and TRBJ1-6; TRBD1 might be the D (6 bases). The CDR3 runs 14 residues. V lost 6 bases to trimming and J lost 10 bases, with 16 bases between them. CDR1 is MNHNS and CDR2 is SASEGT in the germline V gene. The CDR3 sequence is CASRPEQGASPLHF. DNA for the CDR3: TGTGCCAGCAGACCCGAACAGGGAGCGTCACCCCTCCACTTT.

V gene TRBV4-3 combines with J gene TRBJ2-5; TRBD2 matches at 10 bases. V shed 0 bases and J 5 bases; nucleotides not matched to a gene: 9. The CDR3 is 17 amino acids. Germline-derived CDR1 and CDR2 are LGHNA and YSLEER. The CDR3 protein is CASSQESAGGPGETQYF. In DNA form, the CDR3 reads TGCGCCAGCAGCCAAGAGTCAGCGGGAGGGCCGGGGGAGACCCAGTACTTC.

The chain uses TRBV18 and TRBJ2-2, with 10 nucleotides matching TRBD2. The V segment lost 5 bases and the J segment 6 bases; nucleotides outside the gene matches: 12. The CDR3 covers 17 residues. Germline CDR1 and CDR2: KGHSH and LQKENI. As DNA, the CDR3 is TGTGCCAGCTCAAAGGGACTAGCGCCGGATCTCGCCGGGGAGCTGTTTTTT. This gives the protein CASSKGLAPDLAGELFF.

The chain employs TRBV4-3 and TRBJ2-5, with TRBD2 identical over 10 bases. Trimming cost V 1 base and J 1 base; bases outside gene matches: 9. This CDR3 is 18 amino acids long. The germline V gene has CDR1 LGHNA and CDR2 YSLEER. The CDR3 nucleotides are TGCGCCAGCAGCCAAGCCCAAACCGGGACTAGCGTCCAAGAGACCCAGTACTTC. This gives the protein CASSQAQTGTSVQETQYF.

The CDR3 loop reads CASASQGPETDTQYF. CDR3 coding DNA: TGTGCCAGCGCCAGCCAGGGGCCCGAAACAGATACGCAGTATTTT. The gene calls are TRBV6-5 and TRBJ2-3; a weak D match, TRBD1 (6 bases). Trimming removed 8 bases from V and 3 bases from J, with 18 bases in between. The CDR3 covers 15 residues. CDR1 is MNHEY and CDR2 is SVGAGI in the germline V gene.

In its sample, this clone was seen many times. V usage is TRBV7-2 and J usage is TRBJ1-6, with D perhaps matching TRBD1 (6 bases). This CDR3 is 13 amino acids long. CDR1 and CDR2 from the germline V gene are SGHTA and FQGNSA. The V end was cut by 0 bases, the J end by 10 bases, with 7 bases between. CDR3 sequence: CASSLAGTSPLHF. CDR3 nucleotides: TGTGCCAGCAGCTTAGCTGGGACATCACCCCTCCACTTT.

The chain joins TRBV28 to TRBJ2-1, with TRBD1 as a possible D gene (5 bases). CDR1 is MDHEN, CDR2 SYDVKM, per germline. V lost 2 bases and J 1 base, leaving 12 bases between the germline ends. This CDR3 contains 16 residues. The CDR3 reads CASSLGTGFSYNEQFF. The CDR3 DNA sequence: TGTGCCAGCAGTTTAGGCACAGGATTTTCCTACAATGAGCAGTTCTTC.

The chain recombines TRBV18 with TRBJ2-7; 10 bases are shared with TRBD1. The V gene's germline CDR1 is KGHSH and CDR2 LQKENI. Losses at the gene ends were 3 bases for V and 6 bases for J; bases not matched to a gene: 2. This CDR3 contains 13 residues. The CDR3 protein is CASSPRTGGEQYF. Written as DNA, the CDR3 is TGTGCCAGCTCACCCAGGACAGGGGGCGAGCAGTACTTC.

The V gene is TRBV7-9, the J gene TRBJ2-1; 10 positions match TRBD2. Trimming took 5 bases from V and 8 from J; bases not matched to a gene: 9. The CDR3 is 15 residues long. Germline V gene data show CDR1 as SEHNR and CDR2 as FQNEAQ (reference sequence). CDR3 protein: CASSRPGLAIDEQFF. CDR3 DNA: TGTGCCAGCAGCCGACCGGGACTAGCGATAGATGAGCAGTTCTTC.

The CDR3 loop reads CASSPRSGGAYEEQYF. CDR3 coding DNA: TGTGCCAGCTCACCCCGCTCAGGGGGCGCTTATGAAGAGCAGTACTTC. The chain employs TRBV18 and TRBJ2-7, with TRBD1 matching 8 bases. The CDR3 has 16 amino acids. CDR1 KGHSH and CDR2 LQKENI come from the germline V gene. Trimming took 3 bases from V and 7 from J; bases not matched to a gene: 14.

The chain carries TRBV4-1 and TRBJ1-2; TRBD1 might be the D (6 bases). The length of the CDR3 is 18 residues. Germline lookup yields CDR1 MGHRA and CDR2 YSYEKL. Trimming shortened V by 1 base and J by 3 bases, and 21 bases separated the two germline ends. The CDR3 DNA reads TGCGCCAGCAGCCAAGGTGGGGGAAGGCGGGGGCGCGACTATGGCTACACCTTC. This encodes CASSQGGGRRGRDYGYTF.

This clone was seen once. The chain carries TRBV10-3 and TRBJ1-1; a weak D match, TRBD1 (5 bases). Germline V gene data show CDR1 as ENHRY and CDR2 as SYGVKD. CDR3 length: 14 amino acids. Trimming cost V 1 base and J 1 base, with 7 bases left between them. The CDR3 protein is CAISELQENTEAFF. The DNA of the CDR3 is TGTGCCATCAGTGAGTTACAGGAGAACACTGAAGCTTTCTTT.

The genes are TRBV2 and TRBJ2-3; 7 bases line up with TRBD2. The CDR3 has 14 amino acids. V was pared by 3 bases and J by 3 bases, with 3 bases of the junction left unmatched. The germline gives CDR1 SNHLY, CDR2 FYNNEI. The CDR3 coding sequence is TGTGCCAGCAGTGAGGCGGGGGTAACAGATACGCAGTATTTT. This sequence encodes CASSEAGVTDTQYF.

The chain uses TRBV19 and TRBJ1-1, with unresolved D. The V gene lost 4 bases and the J gene lost 2 bases, with 8 bases spanning the gap. CDR3 size: 13 residues. Germline CDR1 LNHDA, CDR2 SQIVND (reference sequence). The CDR3 DNA reads as TGTGCCAGTAGTAGTCAGTTTAACACTGAAGCTTTCTTT. The encoded protein is CASSSQFNTEAFF.

The chain has TRBV18 and TRBJ2-1, with 7 bases aligning to TRBD2. Trimming at V came to 2 bases and at J to 0 bases, leaving 4 bases not matched to a gene. The CDR3 consists of 16 residues. CDR1 and CDR2 from the germline V gene are KGHSH and LQKENI. The CDR3 sequence is CASSPVRESSYNEQFF. The CDR3, as DNA: TGTGCCAGCTCACCAGTGCGGGAGAGCTCCTACAATGAGCAGTTCTTC.

The rearrangement joins TRBV27 to TRBJ1-5, with a weak D call TRBD1 (6 bases). Germline-derived CDR1 and CDR2 are MNHEY and SMNVEV (reference sequence). Trimming cost V 6 bases and J 2 bases, with 17 bases left between them. The CDR3 extends over 16 amino acids. This CDR3 reads CASRRTVLLGNQPQHF. The CDR3 DNA reads TGTGCCAGCAGGAGGACAGTCCTGTTGGGCAATCAGCCCCAGCATTTT.

The rearrangement links TRBV4-1 to TRBJ2-1; 16 bases map to TRBD2. This CDR3 comprises 15 residues. Germline CDR1 MGHRA, CDR2 YSYEKL. V trimming: 4 bases; J trimming: 8 bases; junction bases outside the gene matches: 2. CDR3 in amino acids: CASSLGLAGGDEQFF. DNA for the CDR3: TGCGCCAGCAGCCTGGGACTAGCGGGAGGGGATGAGCAGTTCTTC.

This chain connects TRBV9 to TRBJ1-2; D not resolved. V shed 0 bases and J shed 3 bases, with 12 bases lying between them. Germline V CDR1 and CDR2: SGDLS, YYNGEE. This CDR3 contains 15 residues. CDR3 in DNA: TGTGCCAGCAGCGTAGCCGGGGTGACGGACTATGGCTACACCTTC. This encodes CASSVAGVTDYGYTF.

The chain has TRBV9 and TRBJ2-1, with 9 bases that match TRBD2. Looked up from germline, CDR1 is SGDLS and CDR2 is YYNGEE. The CDR3 consists of 17 residues. Germline trimming cut 0 bases from V and 0 bases from J; bases unmatched to any gene: 4. The CDR3 region has the DNA TGTGCCAGCAGCGTAGAACTAGCGGGTAGCTCCTACAATGAGCAGTTCTTC. Translated: CASSVELAGSSYNEQFF.

This chain uses TRBV9 with TRBJ2-1; 8 bases agree with TRBD2. Germline V gene lookup returns CDR1 SGDLS and CDR2 YYNGEE. The V segment lost 4 bases and the J segment 0 bases; nucleotides outside the gene matches: 3. The length of the CDR3 is 15 residues. The CDR3 sequence is CASSTGTSSYNEQFF. The CDR3 DNA reads as TGTGCCAGCAGCACCGGGACTAGCTCCTACAATGAGCAGTTCTTC. Together with reference TRBV9 and TRBJ2-1, the CDR3 gives the full variable domain: DSGVTQTPKHLITATGQRVTLRCSPRSGDLSVYWYQQSLDQGLQFLIQYYNGEERAKGNILERFSAQQFPDLHSELNLSSLELGDSALYFCASSTGTSSYNEQFFGPGTRLTVL.

The rearrangement uses TRBV11-2 and TRBJ2-7; D call uncertain. The V end lost 4 bases, the J end lost 3 bases, and 25 bases lay between the germline ends. This CDR3 spans 18 amino acids. Germline V gives CDR1 SGHAT, CDR2 FQNNGV. Written as DNA, the CDR3 is TGTGCCAGCAGCTCACTAAACTCGACTCGATACCACCTCTACGAGCAGTACTTC. It codes for CASSSLNSTRYHLYEQYF.

The V gene is TRBV2, the J gene TRBJ1-5; 7 nucleotides agree with TRBD1. The CDR3 runs 15 residues. The trim removed 1 base at V and 5 bases at J, leaving 5 bases unmatched. Germline loops: CDR1 SNHLY, CDR2 FYNNEI. CDR3 sequence: CASSEGRGLYQPQHF. The CDR3 DNA sequence: TGTGCCAGCAGTGAAGGGAGGGGGCTTTATCAGCCCCAGCATTTT. The full variable domain, its missing parts supplied by reference TRBV2 and TRBJ1-5, is EPEVTQTPSHQVTQMGQEVILRCVPISNHLYFYWYRQILGQKVEFLVSFYNNEISEKSEIFDDQFSVERPDGSNFTLKIRSTKLEDSAMYFCASSEGRGLYQPQHFGDGTRLSIL.

This clone came up a few times. V usage is TRBV28 and J usage is TRBJ1-2, with a weak D call TRBD1 (5 bases). The germline V and J ends were trimmed by 5 bases and 4 bases, with 11 bases remaining between them. CDR1 is MDHEN and CDR2 is SYDVKM in the germline V gene. CDR3 length: 13 residues. The chain's CDR3 is CASSPTVGYGYTF. DNA of the CDR3: TGTGCCAGCAGTCCGACAGTTGGCTATGGCTACACCTTC.

The rearrangement uses TRBV7-2 and TRBJ1-3, with a possible D match to TRBD1 (6 bases). The V gene's germline CDR1 is SGHTA and CDR2 FQGNSA. V dropped 6 bases and J dropped 0 bases, with 12 bases sitting between them. CDR3 size: 15 residues. CDR3 loop: CASSLTGNSGNTIYF. The DNA for the CDR3 is TGTGCCAGCAGTTTGACAGGAAACTCTGGAAACACCATATATTTT.

This clone was counted once. The J gene is TRBJ2-3, the V gene TRBV12-5, with 7 bases aligning to TRBD2. This CDR3 is built from 14 residues. With 4 bases clipped from V and 2 bases from J, the junction kept 3 bases outside the gene matches. Germline V lookup: CDR1 LGHNT, CDR2 FRNRAP. The DNA of the CDR3 is TGTGCTAGTGGTTGGCGGGAGACCACAGATACGCAGTATTTT. Translating it yields CASGWRETTDTQYF.